This paragraph reports one T cell receptor beta chain. The V gene's germline CDR1 is MNHEY and CDR2 SMNVEV (reference sequence). The ends were cut back, 4 bases at V and 6 bases at J, with 10 bases in the middle. The CDR3 is 14 amino acids. Post-treatment squamous cell carcinoma samples were taken on average 31 days after treatment start. Template: tumor biopsy or peripheral blood genomic DNA, roughly 600-6,004 ng per sample. This entry is derived from a study of T cells in tumors after PD-1 blockade. Turning to the study itself: Prior checkpoint blockade, systemic immunosuppressant use, or anti-cancer therapy within 4 weeks excluded patients.

The assay was immunoSEQ multiplex PCR, and TCRdb's table has in-frame clones only and misses some. This sample has some 13,000 clones, with around 70% found just once. This clonotype was sampled from a human donor with cutaneous squamous cell carcinoma. This chain uses TRBV27 with TRBJ1-6, with a weak D call TRBD1 (5 bases). The specimen comprised tumor tissue, sampled after anti-PD-1 treatment. The CDR3 region has the DNA TGTGCCAGCAGTTCAGGACACCCTAATTCACCCCTCCACTTT. Its protein is CASSSGHPNSPLHF.